This T cell receptor beta chain was recovered during a study of T-cell reconstitution after alpha-beta-depleted transplantation in children. General study points: Newly made T cells mostly supplied T-cell counts and diversity one year after transplant. By about two months after transplant, alpha-beta T cells reportedly arose from several hundred graft clones that had expanded.

Germline CDR1 reads DFQATT; CDR2 reads SNEGSKA (reference sequence). The J segment lost 6 bases and the V segment lost 6 bases, leaving 8 bases of the junction unmatched. The length of the CDR3 is 13 residues. Only a few counts were recorded for this clonotype. Antigen: not known. Unique molecular identifiers were used in preparing the TCRbeta library. From the PCR reads, TCRdb called clonotypes with MiXCR, one entry per CDR3 protein. The table has about 580,000 distinct CDR3 sequences, roughly 23% seen once; the top ten hold about 14%. The sample in question was PBMCs, mostly from graft donor cells, obtained 360 days after TCRalphabeta/CD19-depleted stem cell transplant. This TCR derives from a boy under three years old who had a stem cell transplant for acute myeloid leukemia, so the T cells may come from the graft donor. The chain recombines TRBV20-1 with TRBJ2-1; TRBD1 matches at 7 bases. CDR3 sequence reads: CSASTGIGNEQFF. The CDR3 nucleotides read TGCAGTGCCTCGACAGGGATTGGCAATGAGCAGTTCTTC.